These 8 T cell receptor beta chains came from one sample sequenced in a study of spatial heterogeneity in lung cancer. Time point defined: blood at routine non-recurrence follow-up after resection. The authors sequenced whole RNA from tumor, nontumor lung or frozen PBMC without sorting. TCRdb processed the 5' RACE reads anew with MiXCR; each CDR3 protein has one entry. The repertoire includes about 120,000 distinct CDR3 sequences, 12% of them detected once, and 16% sits in the top ten. The sample was PBMCs, taken at follow-up. Source of these receptors: a male donor with early-stage non-small cell lung cancer.

This clonotype was seen many times. This sequence joins TRBV5-1 and TRBJ1-2, with 11 bases matching TRBD1. CDR3 length: 16 amino acids. V shed 0 bases and J 8 bases; nucleotides not matched to a gene: 9. Germline V lookup: CDR1 SGHRS, CDR2 YFSETQ. DNA of the CDR3: TGCGCCAGCAGCTTGGTCCCCTCGGACAGGGGGCACGGCTACACCTTC. Translating gives CASSLVPSDRGHGYTF.

This clonotype came up many times. The V gene is TRBV10-3, the J gene TRBJ2-1; tentative D call: TRBD2 (5 bases). Germline CDR1 ENHRY, CDR2 SYGVKD. CDR3 length: 12 amino acids. The V and J ends lost 10 bases and 7 bases respectively, with 14 bases between them. DNA for the CDR3: TGTGCCAGCGGGCCACAAGTGAATGAGCAGTTCTTC. It specifies CASGPQVNEQFF.

V and J are TRBV13 and TRBJ2-2; TRBD1 aligns across 10 bases. Germline-derived CDR1 and CDR2 are PRHDT and FYEKMQ (reference sequence). The CDR3 length is 16 residues. Trimming at V came to 3 bases and at J to 4 bases, leaving 5 bases not matched to a gene. As DNA, the CDR3 is TGTGCCAGCAGCTTTGGCGGGACAGGGGTCACCGGGGAGCTGTTTTTT. Translation gives CASSFGGTGVTGELFF.

This clonotype was recorded a few times. The chain combines TRBV20-1 with TRBJ2-3; D might be TRBD2 (5 bases). Trimming removed 7 bases from V and 0 bases from J, with 17 bases in between. The CDR3 runs to 15 residues. CDR1 is DFQATT and CDR2 is SNEGSKA in the germline V gene (reference sequence). Here the CDR3 reads CSGSRATASTDTQYF. The CDR3 DNA reads as TGCAGTGGGTCGAGGGCAACAGCTAGCACAGATACGCAGTATTTT.

This clonotype has ten or more counts. V and J are TRBV4-3 and TRBJ2-1; D is tentatively TRBD1 or TRBD2 (6 bases each). CDR1 is LGHNA, CDR2 YSLEER, per germline. Trimming removed 0 bases at V and 9 bases at J, with 12 bases between. This CDR3 spans 14 amino acids. CDR3 region: CASSQEWGAGEQFF. The CDR3 nucleotides are TGCGCCAGCAGCCAAGAATGGGGGGCCGGTGAGCAGTTCTTC.

This clonotype was seen repeatedly, ten times or more. The rearrangement uses TRBV20-1 and TRBJ2-7; a weak D match, TRBD1 (6 bases). The CDR3 runs to 12 residues. The V and J ends lost 8 bases and 7 bases respectively, with 18 bases between them. From germline, CDR1 is DFQATT and CDR2 SNEGSKA (reference sequence). The CDR3 reads CSSGQRAREQYF. Here the CDR3 DNA reads TGCAGTTCCGGACAGCGTGCTAGGGAGCAGTACTTC.

The chain combines TRBV6-5 with TRBJ1-1; perhaps TRBD1 as D (5 bases). The V end lost 5 bases, the J end lost 7 bases, and 17 bases lay between the germline ends. Per the germline V gene, CDR1 is MNHEY and CDR2 is SVGAGI. The CDR3 runs 14 residues. This CDR3 reads CASSPPTDTSEAFF. CDR3 nucleotide sequence: TGTGCCAGCAGTCCTCCTACGGACACGAGTGAAGCTTTCTTT.

Comment on this clonotype: The conserved closing phenylalanine or tryptophan is absent in this CDR3, likely reflecting a read error. CDR3 DNA sequence: TGCGCCAGCAGCTTGGCGGTAGGGGCCCGGGGCACTGAAGCTTTCATT. Translating it yields CASSLAVGARGTEAFI. This rearrangement joins TRBV5-1 to TRBJ1-1, with D tentatively TRBD1 (5 bases). Per the germline V gene, CDR1 is SGHRS and CDR2 is YFSETQ. V lost 0 bases and J 4 bases, leaving 16 bases between the germline ends. This CDR3 region has 16 residues.